The 10 T cell receptor beta chains reported below all come from one sample, sequenced in a study of shared clonotypes between healthy human individuals. Sequencing was performed with immunoSEQ multiplex PCR; in TCRdb, only in-frame clones are kept and a portion is missing. Among more than 2 million clones listed, about 94% were seen once. CD45RO-negative, CCR7-positively selected cells formed the naive CD8 fraction, excluding terminally differentiated effector memory CD45RA+ cells. Material: naive CD8+ T cells from PBMCs. These receptors all stem from a man in his late teens or twenties in good health. Some clones in this sample may be carry-over from other donors' samples.

This chain connects TRBV19 to TRBJ2-1, with TRBD2 matching over 11 bases. This CDR3 has 16 amino acids. V shed 7 bases and J 0 bases; nucleotides not matched to a gene: 5. From germline, CDR1 is LNHDA and CDR2 SQIVND (reference sequence). CDR3 in amino acids: CASTAGLADSYNEQFF. In nucleotides, the CDR3 is TGTGCCAGTACCGCGGGACTAGCGGACTCCTACAATGAGCAGTTCTTC.

The rearrangement joins TRBV30 to TRBJ2-7; 7 bases fit TRBD1. The germline V gene has CDR1 GTSNPN and CDR2 SVGIG (reference sequence). The trim removed 2 bases at V and 2 bases at J, leaving 9 bases unmatched. This CDR3 region has 15 residues. CDR3 protein: CAWSRVRDSPYEQYF. DNA of the CDR3: TGTGCCTGGAGTCGGGTCCGGGACAGTCCCTACGAGCAGTACTTC.

The chain employs TRBV5-4 and TRBJ1-2, with 7 bases fitting TRBD1. With V trimmed by 3 bases and J by 0 bases, 14 bases remained unmatched. The germline gives CDR1 SGHNT, CDR2 YYREEE (reference sequence). The CDR3 sequence is 18 residues long. The CDR3 region is CASSYGTATSFPNYGYTF. CDR3 in DNA: TGTGCCAGCAGCTACGGGACAGCCACTAGTTTTCCTAACTATGGCTACACCTTC. Variable domain in full (rest from reference TRBV5-4 and TRBJ1-2): ETGVTQSPTHLIKTRGQQVTLRCSSQSGHNTVSWYQQALGQGPQFIFQYYREEENGRGNFPPRFSGLQFPNYSSELNVNALELDDSALYLCASSYGTATSFPNYGYTFGSGTRLTVV.

This clone was seen more than once but under ten times. Other DNA sequences in this specimen translate into the identical CDR3. J is TRBJ1-1 and V is TRBV6-5, with 9 positions matching TRBD1. CDR1 is MNHEY, CDR2 SVGAGI, per germline. The trim removed 6 bases at V and 5 bases at J, leaving 1 base unmatched. This CDR3 has 12 residues. The CDR3 DNA follows: TGTGCCAGCAGGGACAGGGGAACTGAAGCTTTCTTT. It encodes CASRDRGTEAFF.

V gene TRBV4-3 combines with J gene TRBJ2-7; a weak D match, TRBD1 (5 bases). Germline V CDR1 and CDR2: LGHNA, YSLEER. Between the trimmed V and J ends, which lost 1 base and 1 base, there was a span of 20 bases. This CDR3 comprises 18 residues. CDR3 region: CASSQATKDTAPSYEQYF. CDR3 coding DNA: TGCGCCAGCAGCCAAGCCACAAAGGACACCGCACCTTCCTACGAGCAGTACTTC.

The chain recombines TRBV28 with TRBJ2-7; weak D call: TRBD2 (5 bases). V shed 1 base and J shed 5 bases, with 21 bases lying between them. Germline V gene data show CDR1 as MDHEN and CDR2 as SYDVKM. The CDR3 covers 17 residues. CDR3 DNA sequence: TGTGCCAGCAGTTTATCGGCGGAGGTACGGTCCCCCGACGAGCAGTACTTC. Residues: CASSLSAEVRSPDEQYF.

This chain connects TRBV28 to TRBJ2-1, with TRBD2 matching 13 bases. The CDR3 extends over 18 amino acids. V shed 2 bases, J shed 0 bases, and the junction held 4 bases outside the gene matches. CDR1 is MDHEN and CDR2 is SYDVKM in the germline V gene. The CDR3 here is CASSLGLAGDFSYNEQFF. CDR3 sequence (DNA): TGTGCCAGCAGTTTAGGACTAGCGGGAGACTTCTCCTACAATGAGCAGTTCTTC.

This clone turned up a few times. Other DNA sequences within the sample encode an identical CDR3. This chain joins TRBV9 and TRBJ2-7, with 7 bases that match TRBD1. V shed 0 bases, J shed 0 bases, and the junction held 3 bases outside the gene matches. The CDR3 spans 15 residues. Germline V CDR1 and CDR2: SGDLS, YYNGEE. Written as DNA, the CDR3 is TGTGCCAGCAGCGTAGTGGCAGGGGGCTCCTACGAGCAGTACTTC. Protein: CASSVVAGGSYEQYF.

This clone appeared once. The J gene is TRBJ2-1, the V gene TRBV7-3; D uncertain. Trimming pared 0 bases from V and 8 bases from J, leaving 11 bases between. The V gene's germline CDR1 is SGHTA and CDR2 FQGTGA. The CDR3 has 14 residues. The CDR3 bases are TGTGCCAGCAGCTTAACGTTTGGTCAGCATGAGCAGTTCTTC. Its translation is CASSLTFGQHEQFF.

The V and J genes are TRBV2 and TRBJ2-7, with 10 bases fitting TRBD1. The CDR3 has 16 amino acids. The J segment lost 0 bases and the V segment lost 4 bases, leaving 6 bases of the junction unmatched. CDR1 and CDR2 (germline): SNHLY, FYNNEI. CDR3 in amino acids: CASSGDRGLSSYEQYF. DNA of the CDR3: TGTGCCAGCAGTGGGGACAGGGGCCTCAGCTCCTACGAGCAGTACTTC.